Described below is a single T cell receptor (beta chain) sequence and its context. Its cognate antigen is unknown. The ends lost 3 bases at V and 4 bases at J; junction bases unmatched: 4. The CDR3 loop spans 15 amino acids. CDR1 is MNHEY and CDR2 is SMNVEV in the germline V gene (reference sequence). This specimen comes from a study of cytomegalovirus exposure and HLA in healthy donors. Study-level results: The authors enumerated 164 TCR beta chains as linked to cytomegalovirus. In the 130 or so validation repertoires, a later analysis found that first-cohort TCR clusters tended to co-occur.

TCRdb's copy holds only in-frame clones and misses some; the assay was immunoSEQ multiplex PCR. Found here are roughly 150,000 clones, 75% to 90% of them singletons; the top ten hold 2% to 2.5%. The rearrangement uses TRBV27 and TRBJ2-1; TRBD2 aligns across 9 bases. Sequencing was performed on PBMCs. The clonotype originates from a woman between 18 and 29 years old in good health and CMV-seronegative. The DNA of the CDR3 is TGTGCCAGCAGTTTCCCTAGCGGGAAATACAATGAGCAGTTCTTC. This encodes CASSFPSGKYNEQFF.